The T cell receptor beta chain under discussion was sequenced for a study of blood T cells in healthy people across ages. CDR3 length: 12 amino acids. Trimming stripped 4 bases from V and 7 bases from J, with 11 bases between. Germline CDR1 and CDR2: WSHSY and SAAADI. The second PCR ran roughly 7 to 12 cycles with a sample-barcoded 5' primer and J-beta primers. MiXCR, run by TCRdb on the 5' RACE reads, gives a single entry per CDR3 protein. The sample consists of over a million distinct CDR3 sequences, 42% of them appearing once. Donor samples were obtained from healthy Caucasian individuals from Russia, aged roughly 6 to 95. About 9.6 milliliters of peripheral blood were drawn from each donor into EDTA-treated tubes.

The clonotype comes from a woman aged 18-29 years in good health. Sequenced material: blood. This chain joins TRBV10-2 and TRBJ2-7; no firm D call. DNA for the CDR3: TGCGCCAGCAGTGTTCTTATGGATGAGCAGTACTTC. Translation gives CASSVLMDEQYF.